This record covers a single T cell receptor (beta chain). Germline V lookup: CDR1 SGHAT, CDR2 FQNNGV. The J segment lost 6 bases and the V segment lost 6 bases, leaving 9 bases of the junction unmatched. The CDR3 totals 15 residues. This entry is derived from a study of blood T cell repertoires in COVID-19. Profiling relied on immunoSEQ multiplex PCR, and the TCRdb table lists in-frame clones only, not all of them. The repertoire consists of about 56,000 clones, with 75% to 90% occurring once and the leading ten covering approximately 45%. V gene TRBV11-2 combines with J gene TRBJ2-2; 8 positions match TRBD1. The sequence was collected from an older woman with COVID-19, enrolled during active disease. Sequencing was carried out using peripheral blood. CDR3 sequence (DNA): TGTGCCAGCAGACTGGGACAGGTTGTATCCGGGGAGCTGTTTTTT. The encoded protein is CASRLGQVVSGELFF.